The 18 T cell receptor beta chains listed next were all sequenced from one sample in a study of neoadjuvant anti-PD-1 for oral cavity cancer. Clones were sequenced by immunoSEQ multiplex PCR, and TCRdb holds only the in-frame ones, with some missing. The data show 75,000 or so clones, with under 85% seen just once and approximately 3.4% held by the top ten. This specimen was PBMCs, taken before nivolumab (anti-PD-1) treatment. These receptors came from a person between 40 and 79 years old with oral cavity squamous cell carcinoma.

DNA of the CDR3: TGTGCCAGCAGTGACGATCCGGGGGGCTTTGCCGACGAGCAGTACTTC. Its protein is CASSDDPGGFADEQYF. The genes are TRBV6-1 and TRBJ2-7, with D possibly TRBD2 on 7 matching bases. Germline CDR1 is MNHNS and CDR2 is SASEGT. V lost 3 bases, J lost 5 bases, and 20 bases lay in between. This CDR3 is built from 16 residues.

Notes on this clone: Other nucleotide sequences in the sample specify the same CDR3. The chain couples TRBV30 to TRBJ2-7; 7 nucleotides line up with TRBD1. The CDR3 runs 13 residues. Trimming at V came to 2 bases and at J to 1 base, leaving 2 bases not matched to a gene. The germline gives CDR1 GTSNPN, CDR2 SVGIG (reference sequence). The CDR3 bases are TGTGCCTGGAGTAGGGGGCTATCCTACGAGCAGTACTTC. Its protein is CAWSRGLSYEQYF.

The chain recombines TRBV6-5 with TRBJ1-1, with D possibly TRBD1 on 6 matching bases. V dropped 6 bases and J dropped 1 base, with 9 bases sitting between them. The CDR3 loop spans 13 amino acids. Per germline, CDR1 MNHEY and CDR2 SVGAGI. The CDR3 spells CASRTGRNTEAFF. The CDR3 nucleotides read TGTGCCAGCAGGACAGGCCGGAACACTGAAGCTTTCTTT.

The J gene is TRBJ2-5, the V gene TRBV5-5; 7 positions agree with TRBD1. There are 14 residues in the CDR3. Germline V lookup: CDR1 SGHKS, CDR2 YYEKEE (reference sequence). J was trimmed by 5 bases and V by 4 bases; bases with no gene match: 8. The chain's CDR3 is CASSAITGVETQYF. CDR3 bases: TGTGCCAGCAGCGCAATCACAGGGGTCGAGACCCAGTACTTC.

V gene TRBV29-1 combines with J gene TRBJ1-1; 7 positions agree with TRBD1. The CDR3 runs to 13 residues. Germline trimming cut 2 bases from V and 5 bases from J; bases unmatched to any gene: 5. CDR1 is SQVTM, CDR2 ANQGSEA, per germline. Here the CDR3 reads CSVEKGGATEAFF. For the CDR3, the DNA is TGCAGCGTTGAAAAAGGGGGCGCGACTGAAGCTTTCTTT.

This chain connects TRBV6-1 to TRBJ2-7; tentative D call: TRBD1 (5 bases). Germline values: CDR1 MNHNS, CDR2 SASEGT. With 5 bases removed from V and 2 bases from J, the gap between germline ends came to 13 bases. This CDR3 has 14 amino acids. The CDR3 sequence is CASSTDIGPYEQYF. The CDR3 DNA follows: TGTGCCAGCAGTACGGACATTGGTCCCTACGAGCAGTACTTC.

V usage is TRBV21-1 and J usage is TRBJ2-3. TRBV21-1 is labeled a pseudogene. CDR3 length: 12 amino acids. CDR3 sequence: CARLYLGDTQYF. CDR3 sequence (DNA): TGTGCCAGGCTCTACTTAGGAGATACGCAGTATTTT.

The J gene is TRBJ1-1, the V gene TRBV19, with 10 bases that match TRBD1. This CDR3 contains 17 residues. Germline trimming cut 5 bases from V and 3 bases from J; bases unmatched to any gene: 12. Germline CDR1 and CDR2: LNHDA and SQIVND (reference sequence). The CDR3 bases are TGTGCCAGTAGTGTCCCCGGGACAGGGGTGAGTCACACTGAAGCTTTCTTT. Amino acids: CASSVPGTGVSHTEAFF.

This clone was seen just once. The CDR3 loop is CASSERGTELTYEQYF. As DNA, the CDR3 is TGTGCCAGCAGTGAAAGGGGGACCGAACTGACCTACGAGCAGTACTTC. The chain carries TRBV2 and TRBJ2-7, with D perhaps TRBD1 (6 bases). The germline CDR1 and CDR2 sequences are SNHLY and FYNNEI. The CDR3 is 16 residues long. With 2 bases removed from V and 2 bases from J, the gap between germline ends came to 16 bases.

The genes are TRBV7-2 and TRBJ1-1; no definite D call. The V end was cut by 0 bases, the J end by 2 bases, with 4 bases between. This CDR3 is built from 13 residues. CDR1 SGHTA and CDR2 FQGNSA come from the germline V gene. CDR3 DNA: TGTGCCAGCAGCTTAGCGGAAAACACTGAAGCTTTCTTT. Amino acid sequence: CASSLAENTEAFF.

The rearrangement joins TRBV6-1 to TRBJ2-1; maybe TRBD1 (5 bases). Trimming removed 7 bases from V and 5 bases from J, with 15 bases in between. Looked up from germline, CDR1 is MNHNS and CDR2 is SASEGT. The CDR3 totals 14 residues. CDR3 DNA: TGTGCCAGCACCTTGGACAACAGAAACAATGAGCAGTTCTTC. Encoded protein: CASTLDNRNNEQFF.

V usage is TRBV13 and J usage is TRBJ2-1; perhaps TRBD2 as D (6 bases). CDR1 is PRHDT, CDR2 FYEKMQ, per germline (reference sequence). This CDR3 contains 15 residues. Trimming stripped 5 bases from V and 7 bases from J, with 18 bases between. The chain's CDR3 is CASSPLETGGNEQFF. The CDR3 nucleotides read TGTGCCAGCAGCCCCTTGGAGACTGGAGGGAATGAGCAGTTCTTC.

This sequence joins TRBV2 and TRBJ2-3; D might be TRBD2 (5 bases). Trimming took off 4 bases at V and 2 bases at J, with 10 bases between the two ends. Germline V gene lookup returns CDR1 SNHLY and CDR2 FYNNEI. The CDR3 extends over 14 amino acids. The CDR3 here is CASSAEVVTDTQYF. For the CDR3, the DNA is TGTGCCAGCAGTGCGGAGGTGGTCACAGATACGCAGTATTTT.

CDR3 in DNA: TGTGCCAGCATCGACCCCACATCCTACGAGCAGTACTTC. Amino acids: CASIDPTSYEQYF. This chain uses TRBV6-5 with TRBJ2-7, with D uncertain. Germline V lookup: CDR1 MNHEY, CDR2 SVGAGI. This CDR3 has 13 residues. V lost 7 bases, J lost 1 base, and 11 bases lay in between.

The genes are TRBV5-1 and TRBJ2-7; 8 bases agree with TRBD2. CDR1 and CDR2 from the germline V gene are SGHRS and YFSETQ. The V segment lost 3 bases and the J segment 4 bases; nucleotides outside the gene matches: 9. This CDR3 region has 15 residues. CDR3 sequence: CASSSGLVEGYEQYF. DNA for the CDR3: TGCGCCAGCAGCTCGGGACTAGTAGAGGGTTACGAGCAGTACTTC.

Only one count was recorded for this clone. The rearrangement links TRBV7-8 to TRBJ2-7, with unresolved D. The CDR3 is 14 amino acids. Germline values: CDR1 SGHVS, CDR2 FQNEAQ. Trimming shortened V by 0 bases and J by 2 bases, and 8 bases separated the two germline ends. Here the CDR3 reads CASSLAERTYEQYF. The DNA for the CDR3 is TGTGCCAGCAGCTTAGCAGAACGAACCTACGAGCAGTACTTC. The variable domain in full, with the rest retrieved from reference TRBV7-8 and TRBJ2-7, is GAGVSQSPRYKVAKRGQDVALRCDPISGHVSLFWYQQALGQGPEFLTYFQNEAQLDKSGLPSDRFFAERPEGSVSTLKIQRTQQEDSAVYLCASSLAERTYEQYFGPGTRLTVT.

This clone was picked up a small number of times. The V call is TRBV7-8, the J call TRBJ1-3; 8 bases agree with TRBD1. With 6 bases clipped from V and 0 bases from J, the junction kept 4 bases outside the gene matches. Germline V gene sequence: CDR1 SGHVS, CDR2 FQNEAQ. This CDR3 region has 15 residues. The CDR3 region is CASRNTGGSGNTIYF. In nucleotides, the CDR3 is TGTGCCAGCAGAAATACAGGGGGCTCTGGAAACACCATATATTTT.

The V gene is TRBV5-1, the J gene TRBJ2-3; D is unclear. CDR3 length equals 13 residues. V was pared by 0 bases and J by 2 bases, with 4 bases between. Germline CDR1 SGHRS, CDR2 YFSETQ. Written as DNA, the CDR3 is TGCGCCAGCAGCTTGGTCTCCACAGATACGCAGTATTTT. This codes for CASSLVSTDTQYF.